This T cell receptor beta chain came from a study of a mutant IDH1 vaccine in newly diagnosed glioma. There are a few counts of this clone. Its antigen is still unknown. This CDR3 comprises 13 residues. The V gene lost 4 bases and the J gene lost 4 bases, with 8 bases spanning the gap. The germline gives CDR1 SGHTA, CDR2 FQGNSA. Time point noted: week 11, during vaccination. Doses of 300 ug of mutant IDH1 20-mer peptide were given with topical imiquimod. Generated by immunoSEQ multiplex PCR, the TCRdb table keeps only in-frame clones and is missing some. The table has around 30,000 clones, 85% to 90% seen once.

The chain recombines TRBV7-2 with TRBJ1-5, with no clear D. The TCR originated in a man aged 18 to 30 with glioma. Sequences were derived from PBMCs, sampled from a glioma patient whose treatment included an IDH1 peptide vaccine. The CDR3 protein is CASSSRSNQPQHF. CDR3 DNA: TGTGCCAGCAGCTCGAGAAGTAATCAGCCCCAGCATTTT.